A selection of T cell receptor beta chains follows, all from one sample in a study of blood T cell repertoires in COVID-19. Sequenced by immunoSEQ multiplex PCR; TCRdb stores in-frame clones only, minus some. The data contain 250,000 to 350,000 clones, approximately 86% of them singletons. Sequenced sample: peripheral blood. The source of these receptors is a man aged 18-30 years with active or convalescent COVID-19. CDR3s include the opening cysteine and the closing phenylalanine or tryptophan. Fields, in order: V gene, J gene, CDR3 length, CDR3 protein.

v_call: TRBV5-5; j_call: TRBJ2-2; cdr3_length: 14; cdr3_aa: CASSSVGSTGELFF
v_call: TRBV10-3; j_call: TRBJ1-1; cdr3_length: 16; cdr3_aa: CAISDRNLRGNTEAFF
v_call: TRBV9; j_call: TRBJ2-5; cdr3_length: 14; cdr3_aa: CASSQTGGGETQYF
v_call: TRBV10-1; j_call: TRBJ2-1; cdr3_length: 15; cdr3_aa: CASSDWDRPYNEQFF
v_call: TRBV27; j_call: TRBJ2-7; cdr3_length: 14; cdr3_aa: CASSFGQGVYEQYF
v_call: TRBV19; j_call: TRBJ2-1; cdr3_length: 14; cdr3_aa: CASSMAGGLLEQFF
v_call: TRBV7-9; j_call: TRBJ2-2; cdr3_length: 16; cdr3_aa: CASSSFRDTNTGELFF
v_call: TRBV19; j_call: TRBJ2-3; cdr3_length: 13; cdr3_aa: CATGSGNTDTQYF
v_call: TRBV10-3; j_call: TRBJ2-7; cdr3_length: 16; cdr3_aa: CAISGGGTSGSYEQYF
v_call: TRBV6-5; j_call: TRBJ2-7; cdr3_length: 14; cdr3_aa: CASSRTGTAYEQYF
v_call: TRBV5-6; j_call: TRBJ1-4; cdr3_length: 14; cdr3_aa: CASSWQGANEKLFF
v_call: TRBV18; j_call: TRBJ1-6; cdr3_length: 17; cdr3_aa: CASSPRQLSSYNSPLHF
v_call: TRBV11-2; j_call: TRBJ2-3; cdr3_length: 17; cdr3_aa: CASSYPEGLAGTDTQYF
v_call: TRBV25-1; j_call: TRBJ2-7; cdr3_length: 14; cdr3_aa: CASSHSGGLYEQYF
v_call: TRBV7-6; j_call: TRBJ2-1; cdr3_length: 15; cdr3_aa: CASSSGSTGYNEQFF
v_call: TRBV18; j_call: TRBJ1-4; cdr3_length: 17; cdr3_aa: CASSPPKTGTANEKLFF
v_call: TRBV5-1; j_call: TRBJ2-3; cdr3_length: 18; cdr3_aa: CASSPGLSRLSSTDTQYF
v_call: TRBV15; j_call: TRBJ2-3; cdr3_length: 13; cdr3_aa: CATSRVGGDTQYF
v_call: TRBV7-2; j_call: TRBJ1-5; cdr3_length: 17; cdr3_aa: CASSDRQGPDGNQPQHF
v_call: TRBV13; j_call: TRBJ1-5; cdr3_length: 15; cdr3_aa: CASSSGREGNQPQHF
v_call: TRBV28; j_call: TRBJ1-1; cdr3_length: 13; cdr3_aa: CASTETLNTEAFF
v_call: TRBV29-1; j_call: TRBJ1-1; cdr3_length: 17; cdr3_aa: CSVEGQDGRTMNTEAFF
v_call: TRBV5-1; j_call: TRBJ2-2; cdr3_length: 15; cdr3_aa: CASTSLAVNTGELFF
v_call: TRBV7-2; j_call: TRBJ2-3; cdr3_length: 15; cdr3_aa: CASSPAIGLTDTQYF
v_call: TRBV5-4; j_call: TRBJ2-5; cdr3_length: 15; cdr3_aa: CASSLSRQGRETQYF
v_call: TRBV18; j_call: TRBJ2-3; cdr3_length: 18; cdr3_aa: CASSPTYLTGVSTDTQYF
v_call: TRBV4-3; j_call: TRBJ2-1; cdr3_length: 13; cdr3_aa: CASSRGQANEQFF
v_call: TRBV6-5; j_call: TRBJ2-3; cdr3_length: 15; cdr3_aa: CASSSPGQGEDTQYF
v_call: TRBV5-4; j_call: TRBJ2-3; cdr3_length: 14; cdr3_aa: CASTSGWGTDTQYF
v_call: TRBV7-2; j_call: TRBJ2-5; cdr3_length: 15; cdr3_aa: CASSLDRGTGETQYF
v_call: TRBV4-3; j_call: TRBJ1-1; cdr3_length: 17; cdr3_aa: CASSRVTLLDREPEAFF
v_call: TRBV11-2; j_call: TRBJ2-1; cdr3_length: 16; cdr3_aa: CASSFQLAGWTNEQFF
v_call: TRBV27; j_call: TRBJ2-3; cdr3_length: 17; cdr3_aa: CASSPPPDRRLTDTQYF
v_call: TRBV27; j_call: TRBJ2-7; cdr3_length: 14; cdr3_aa: CASSPTSGGVFFYF
v_call: TRBV7-2; j_call: TRBJ1-3; cdr3_length: 17; cdr3_aa: CASSLAQGAAEGNTIYF
v_call: TRBV6-6; j_call: TRBJ2-1; cdr3_length: 16; cdr3_aa: CASRDTGGRTYNEQFF
v_call: TRBV21-1; j_call: TRBJ2-2; cdr3_length: 14; cdr3_aa: CASSRRTRAGELFF
v_call: TRBV6-5; j_call: TRBJ1-1; cdr3_length: 13; cdr3_aa: CASSHGQSTEAFF
v_call: TRBV2; j_call: TRBJ1-5; cdr3_length: 15; cdr3_aa: CASNWDRGRNQPQHF
v_call: TRBV6-5; j_call: TRBJ2-3; cdr3_length: 15; cdr3_aa: CASSYGQRSTDTQYF
v_call: TRBV16; j_call: TRBJ1-4; cdr3_length: 18; cdr3_aa: CASSQFIVAQGSDEKLFF
v_call: TRBV6-2/TRBV6-3; j_call: TRBJ2-7; cdr3_length: 13; cdr3_aa: CASSYRGSHEQYF
v_call: TRBV7-3; j_call: TRBJ2-7; cdr3_length: 14; cdr3_aa: CASSPRPGRDEQYF
v_call: TRBV4-1; j_call: TRBJ2-3; cdr3_length: 14; cdr3_aa: CASSQGQGPDTQYF
v_call: TRBV2; j_call: TRBJ1-3; cdr3_length: 15; cdr3_aa: CASNPDRGSGNTIYF
v_call: TRBV7-2; j_call: TRBJ1-2; cdr3_length: 13; cdr3_aa: CASSLAIMGGYTF
v_call: TRBV2; j_call: TRBJ1-1; cdr3_length: 13; cdr3_aa: CASRDSRDTEAFF
v_call: TRBV5-1; j_call: TRBJ1-1; cdr3_length: 13; cdr3_aa: CASSEAGHTEAFF
v_call: TRBV2; j_call: TRBJ1-5; cdr3_length: 16; cdr3_aa: CASSDLGRLGNQPQHF
v_call: TRBV3-1/TRBV3-2; j_call: TRBJ2-3; cdr3_length: 17; cdr3_aa: CASSRATGTLRADTQYF
v_call: TRBV24-1; j_call: TRBJ2-1; cdr3_length: 16; cdr3_aa: CATSDPGLAGGGEQFF
v_call: TRBV16; j_call: TRBJ2-7; cdr3_length: 15; cdr3_aa: CASSLIRTGGHEQYF
v_call: TRBV3-1/TRBV3-2; j_call: TRBJ2-7; cdr3_length: 13; cdr3_aa: CASSKGLPHEQYF